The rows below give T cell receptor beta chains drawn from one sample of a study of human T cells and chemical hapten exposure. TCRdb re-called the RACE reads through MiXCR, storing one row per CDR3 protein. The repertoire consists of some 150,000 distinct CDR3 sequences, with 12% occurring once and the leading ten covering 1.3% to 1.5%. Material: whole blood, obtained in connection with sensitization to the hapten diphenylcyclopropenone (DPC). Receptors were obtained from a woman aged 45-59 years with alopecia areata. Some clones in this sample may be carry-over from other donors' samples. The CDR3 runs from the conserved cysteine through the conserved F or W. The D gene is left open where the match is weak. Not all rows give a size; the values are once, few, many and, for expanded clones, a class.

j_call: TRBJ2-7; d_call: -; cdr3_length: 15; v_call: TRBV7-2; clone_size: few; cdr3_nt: TGTGCCAGCAGCCACGGGACCTCTAGCTCCTACGAGCAGTACTTC; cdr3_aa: CASSHGTSSSYEQYF
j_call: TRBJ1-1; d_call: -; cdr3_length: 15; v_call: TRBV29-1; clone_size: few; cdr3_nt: TGCAGCGTTGATCCCGGGTTTTCGATGAACACTGAAGCTTTCTTT; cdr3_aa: CSVDPGFSMNTEAFF
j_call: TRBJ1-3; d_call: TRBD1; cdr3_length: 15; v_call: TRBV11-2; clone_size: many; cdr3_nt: TGTGCCAGCAGCTTGGGACAGGCCGCGGGAAACACCATATATTTT; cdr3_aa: CASSLGQAAGNTIYF
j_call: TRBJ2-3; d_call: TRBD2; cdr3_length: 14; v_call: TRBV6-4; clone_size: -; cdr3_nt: TGTGCCAGCAGTGAGACTAGCGGGACAGATACGCAGTATTTT; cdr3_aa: CASSETSGTDTQYF
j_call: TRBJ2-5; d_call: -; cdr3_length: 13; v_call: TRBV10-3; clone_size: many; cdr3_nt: TGTGCCATCACTACCCGGGACGGAGGGACCCAGTACTTC; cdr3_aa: CAITTRDGGTQYF
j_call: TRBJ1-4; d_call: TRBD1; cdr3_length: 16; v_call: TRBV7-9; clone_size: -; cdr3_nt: TGTGCCAGCACCTCGTCCCTTCAGGGGGACCGAGTGCGACTGTTTTTT; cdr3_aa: CASTSSLQGDRVRLFF
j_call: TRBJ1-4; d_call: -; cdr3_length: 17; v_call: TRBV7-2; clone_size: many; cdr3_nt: TGTGCCAGCAGCTTAGCCGGGGCCGGGGCGACTAATGAAAAACTGTTTTTT; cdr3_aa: CASSLAGAGATNEKLFF
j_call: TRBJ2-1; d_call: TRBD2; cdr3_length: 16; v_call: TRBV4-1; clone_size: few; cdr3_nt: TGCGCCAGCAGCCAAGGACTAGCGGGAGGTGGTAATGAGCAGTTCTTC; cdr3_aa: CASSQGLAGGGNEQFF
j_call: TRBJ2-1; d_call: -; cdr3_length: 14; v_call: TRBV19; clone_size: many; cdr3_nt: TGTGCCAGTACCCCCCCCGGCGCCTACAATGAGCAGTTCTTC; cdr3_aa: CASTPPGAYNEQFF
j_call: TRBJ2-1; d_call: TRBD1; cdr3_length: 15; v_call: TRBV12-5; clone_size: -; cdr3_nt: TGTGCTAGTGGCCAGGGACAGGGTCCCTACAATGAGCAGTTCTTC; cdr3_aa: CASGQGQGPYNEQFF
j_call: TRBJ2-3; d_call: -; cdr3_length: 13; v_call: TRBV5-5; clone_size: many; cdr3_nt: TGTGCCAGCAGCCGGTTAAGCACAGATACGCAGTATTTT; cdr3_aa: CASSRLSTDTQYF
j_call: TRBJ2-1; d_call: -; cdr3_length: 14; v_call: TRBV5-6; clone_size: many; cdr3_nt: TGTGCCAGCAGCTTGTCAGGGGAAAAGGATGAGCAGTTCTTC; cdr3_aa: CASSLSGEKDEQFF
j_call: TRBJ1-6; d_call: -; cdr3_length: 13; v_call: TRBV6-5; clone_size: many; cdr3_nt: TGTGCCAGCAGTGAGGGACATAATTCACCCCTCCACTTT; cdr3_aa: CASSEGHNSPLHF
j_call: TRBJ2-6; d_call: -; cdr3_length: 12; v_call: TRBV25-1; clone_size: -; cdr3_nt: TGTGCCAGCGGCCCGCCGGCCAACGTCCTGACTTTC; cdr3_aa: CASGPPANVLTF
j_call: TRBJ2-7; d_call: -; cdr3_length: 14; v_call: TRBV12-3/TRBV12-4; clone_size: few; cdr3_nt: TGTGCCAGCAGCCAACGGTTGAGAACCAACGAGCAGTACTTC; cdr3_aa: CASSQRLRTNEQYF
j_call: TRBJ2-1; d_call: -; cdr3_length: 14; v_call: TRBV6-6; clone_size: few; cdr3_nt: TGTGCCAGCAGTTACTCGTATGAGGGAGATGAGCAGTTCTTC; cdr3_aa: CASSYSYEGDEQFF
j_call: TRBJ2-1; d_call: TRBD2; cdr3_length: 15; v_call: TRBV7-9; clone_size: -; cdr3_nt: TGTGCCAGCAGCTTTCCGACTAGCGGAGCAAATGAGCAGTTCTTC; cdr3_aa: CASSFPTSGANEQFF
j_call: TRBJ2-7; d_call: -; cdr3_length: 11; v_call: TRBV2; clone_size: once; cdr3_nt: TGTGCCAGCAGTCCCTTGATTGAGCAGTACTTC; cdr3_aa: CASSPLIEQYF
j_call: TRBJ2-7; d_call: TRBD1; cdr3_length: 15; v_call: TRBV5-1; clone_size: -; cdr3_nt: TGCGCCAGCACCGAGGGGGACAGGATCTCCTACGAGCAGTACTTC; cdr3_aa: CASTEGDRISYEQYF
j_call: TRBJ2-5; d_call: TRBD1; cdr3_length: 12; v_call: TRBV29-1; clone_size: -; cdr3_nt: TGCAGCGTCGAGACAGGGGGCGAGACCCAGTACTTC; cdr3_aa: CSVETGGETQYF
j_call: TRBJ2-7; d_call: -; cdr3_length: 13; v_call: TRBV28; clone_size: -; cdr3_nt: TGTGCCAGCAGTTTAGGATCGCGCTACGAGCAGTACTTC; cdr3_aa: CASSLGSRYEQYF
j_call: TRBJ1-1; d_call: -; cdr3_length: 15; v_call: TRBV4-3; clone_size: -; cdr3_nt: TGCGCCAGCAGCCAAGTTGGGACCATGAACACTGAAGCTTTCTTT; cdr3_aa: CASSQVGTMNTEAFF
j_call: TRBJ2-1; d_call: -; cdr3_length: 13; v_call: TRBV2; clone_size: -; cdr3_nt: TGTGCCAGCAGTAGGACAGCAAACAATGAGCAGTTCTTC; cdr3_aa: CASSRTANNEQFF
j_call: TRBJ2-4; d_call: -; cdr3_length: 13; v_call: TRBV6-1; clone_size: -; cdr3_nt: TGTGCCAGCAATGAGGCCCAGGGGACTAACAAGTACTTC; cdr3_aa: CASNEAQGTNKYF
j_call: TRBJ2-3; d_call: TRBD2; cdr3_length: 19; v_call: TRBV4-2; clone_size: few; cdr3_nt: TGTGCCAGCAGCCTCAAGCGGAGACTAGCGGGAGGTGGCACAGATACGCAGTATTTT; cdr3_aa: CASSLKRRLAGGGTDTQYF
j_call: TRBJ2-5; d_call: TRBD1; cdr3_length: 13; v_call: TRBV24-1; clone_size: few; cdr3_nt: TGTGCCACCGGGACAGGGTCGGGGGAGACCCAGTACTTC; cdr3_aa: CATGTGSGETQYF
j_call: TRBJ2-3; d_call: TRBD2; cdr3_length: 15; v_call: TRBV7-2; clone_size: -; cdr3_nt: TGTGCCAGCAGCCCATTAGCGGGAATCACAGATACGCAGTATTTT; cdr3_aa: CASSPLAGITDTQYF
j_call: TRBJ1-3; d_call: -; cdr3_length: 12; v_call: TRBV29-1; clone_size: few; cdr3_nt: TGCAGCGTTGTTTATACTGGAAACACCATATATTTT; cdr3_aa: CSVVYTGNTIYF
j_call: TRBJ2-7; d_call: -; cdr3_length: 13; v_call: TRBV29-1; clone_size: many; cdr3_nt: TGCAGCGTTGGGGGGGCCGTCTCCTACGAGCAGTACTTC; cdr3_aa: CSVGGAVSYEQYF
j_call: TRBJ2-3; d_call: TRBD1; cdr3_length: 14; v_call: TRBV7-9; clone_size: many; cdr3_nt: TGTGCCAGCAGCCAACAGGGGCCAACAGATACGCAGTATTTT; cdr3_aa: CASSQQGPTDTQYF
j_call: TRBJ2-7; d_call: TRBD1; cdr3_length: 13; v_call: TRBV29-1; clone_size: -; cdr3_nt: TGCAGCGTCGGCGGGACAGGGGGCTACGAGCAGTACTTC; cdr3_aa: CSVGGTGGYEQYF
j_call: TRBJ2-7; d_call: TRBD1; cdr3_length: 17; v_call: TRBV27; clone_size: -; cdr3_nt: TGTGCCAGCAGTTTCTACCAAGGGGGGACAGGGAGCTACGAGCAGTACTTC; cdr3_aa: CASSFYQGGTGSYEQYF
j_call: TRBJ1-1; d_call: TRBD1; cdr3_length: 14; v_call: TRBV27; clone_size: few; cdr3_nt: TGTGCCAGCAGTTCCGGGACAGCGAACACTGAAGCTTTCTTT; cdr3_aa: CASSSGTANTEAFF
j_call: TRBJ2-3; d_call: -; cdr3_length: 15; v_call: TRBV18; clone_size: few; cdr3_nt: TGTGCCAGCCTTCGAGGGGGACTCGACACAGATACGCAGTATTTT; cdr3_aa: CASLRGGLDTDTQYF
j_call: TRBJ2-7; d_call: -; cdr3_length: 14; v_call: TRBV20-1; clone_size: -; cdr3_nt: TGCAGTGCTAGAGATCTGGCTGCCCTCTCCGAGCAGTACTTC; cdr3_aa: CSARDLAALSEQYF
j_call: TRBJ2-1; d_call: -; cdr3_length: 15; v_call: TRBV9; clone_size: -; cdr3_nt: TGTGCCAGCAGCGTAGCTACGAGGGCCCGCGATGAGCAGTTCTTC; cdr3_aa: CASSVATRARDEQFF
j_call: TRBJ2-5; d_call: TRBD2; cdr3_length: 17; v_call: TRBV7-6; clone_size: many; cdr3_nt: TGTGCCAGCAGCTTAGGACTAGCGGGACTATCCCAAGAGACCCAGTACTTC; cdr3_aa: CASSLGLAGLSQETQYF
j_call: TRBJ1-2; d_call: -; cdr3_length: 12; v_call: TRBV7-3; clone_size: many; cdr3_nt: TGTGCCAGCAGCCTGGACGGCTATGGCTACACCTTC; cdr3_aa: CASSLDGYGYTF
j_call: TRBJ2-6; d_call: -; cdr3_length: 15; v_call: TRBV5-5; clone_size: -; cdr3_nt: TGTGCCAGCAGCGCCCCGGCCGCAGGGGCCAACGTCCTGACTTTC; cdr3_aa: CASSAPAAGANVLTF
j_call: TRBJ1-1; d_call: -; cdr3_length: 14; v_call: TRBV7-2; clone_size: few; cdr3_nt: TGTGCCAGCAGCCCACCCGGATTGAACACTGAAGCTTTCTTT; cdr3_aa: CASSPPGLNTEAFF
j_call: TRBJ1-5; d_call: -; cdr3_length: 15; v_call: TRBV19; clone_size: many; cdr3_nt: TGTGCCAGTAGTACCCAGGCCGTTATCAATCAGCCCCAGCATTTT; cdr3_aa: CASSTQAVINQPQHF
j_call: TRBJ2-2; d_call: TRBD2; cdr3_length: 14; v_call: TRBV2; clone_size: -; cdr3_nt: TGTGCCAGCACTAGCGGGCCTGGCACCGGGGAGCTGTTTTTT; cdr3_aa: CASTSGPGTGELFF
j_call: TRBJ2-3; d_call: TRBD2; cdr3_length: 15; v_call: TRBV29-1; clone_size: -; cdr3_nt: TGCAGCGTCGGCGGGACTAGCGGGAAAGCAGATACGCAGTATTTT; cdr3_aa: CSVGGTSGKADTQYF
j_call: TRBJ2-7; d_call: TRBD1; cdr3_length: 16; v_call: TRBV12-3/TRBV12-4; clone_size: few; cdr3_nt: TGTGCCAGCAGTTTATCTAGGGGACAGGGGGTGTACGAGCAGTACTTC; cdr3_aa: CASSLSRGQGVYEQYF
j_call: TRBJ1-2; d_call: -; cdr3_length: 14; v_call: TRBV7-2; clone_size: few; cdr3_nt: TGTGCCAGCAGCTCTAGCGGGCACCTTTATGGCTACACCTTC; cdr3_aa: CASSSSGHLYGYTF